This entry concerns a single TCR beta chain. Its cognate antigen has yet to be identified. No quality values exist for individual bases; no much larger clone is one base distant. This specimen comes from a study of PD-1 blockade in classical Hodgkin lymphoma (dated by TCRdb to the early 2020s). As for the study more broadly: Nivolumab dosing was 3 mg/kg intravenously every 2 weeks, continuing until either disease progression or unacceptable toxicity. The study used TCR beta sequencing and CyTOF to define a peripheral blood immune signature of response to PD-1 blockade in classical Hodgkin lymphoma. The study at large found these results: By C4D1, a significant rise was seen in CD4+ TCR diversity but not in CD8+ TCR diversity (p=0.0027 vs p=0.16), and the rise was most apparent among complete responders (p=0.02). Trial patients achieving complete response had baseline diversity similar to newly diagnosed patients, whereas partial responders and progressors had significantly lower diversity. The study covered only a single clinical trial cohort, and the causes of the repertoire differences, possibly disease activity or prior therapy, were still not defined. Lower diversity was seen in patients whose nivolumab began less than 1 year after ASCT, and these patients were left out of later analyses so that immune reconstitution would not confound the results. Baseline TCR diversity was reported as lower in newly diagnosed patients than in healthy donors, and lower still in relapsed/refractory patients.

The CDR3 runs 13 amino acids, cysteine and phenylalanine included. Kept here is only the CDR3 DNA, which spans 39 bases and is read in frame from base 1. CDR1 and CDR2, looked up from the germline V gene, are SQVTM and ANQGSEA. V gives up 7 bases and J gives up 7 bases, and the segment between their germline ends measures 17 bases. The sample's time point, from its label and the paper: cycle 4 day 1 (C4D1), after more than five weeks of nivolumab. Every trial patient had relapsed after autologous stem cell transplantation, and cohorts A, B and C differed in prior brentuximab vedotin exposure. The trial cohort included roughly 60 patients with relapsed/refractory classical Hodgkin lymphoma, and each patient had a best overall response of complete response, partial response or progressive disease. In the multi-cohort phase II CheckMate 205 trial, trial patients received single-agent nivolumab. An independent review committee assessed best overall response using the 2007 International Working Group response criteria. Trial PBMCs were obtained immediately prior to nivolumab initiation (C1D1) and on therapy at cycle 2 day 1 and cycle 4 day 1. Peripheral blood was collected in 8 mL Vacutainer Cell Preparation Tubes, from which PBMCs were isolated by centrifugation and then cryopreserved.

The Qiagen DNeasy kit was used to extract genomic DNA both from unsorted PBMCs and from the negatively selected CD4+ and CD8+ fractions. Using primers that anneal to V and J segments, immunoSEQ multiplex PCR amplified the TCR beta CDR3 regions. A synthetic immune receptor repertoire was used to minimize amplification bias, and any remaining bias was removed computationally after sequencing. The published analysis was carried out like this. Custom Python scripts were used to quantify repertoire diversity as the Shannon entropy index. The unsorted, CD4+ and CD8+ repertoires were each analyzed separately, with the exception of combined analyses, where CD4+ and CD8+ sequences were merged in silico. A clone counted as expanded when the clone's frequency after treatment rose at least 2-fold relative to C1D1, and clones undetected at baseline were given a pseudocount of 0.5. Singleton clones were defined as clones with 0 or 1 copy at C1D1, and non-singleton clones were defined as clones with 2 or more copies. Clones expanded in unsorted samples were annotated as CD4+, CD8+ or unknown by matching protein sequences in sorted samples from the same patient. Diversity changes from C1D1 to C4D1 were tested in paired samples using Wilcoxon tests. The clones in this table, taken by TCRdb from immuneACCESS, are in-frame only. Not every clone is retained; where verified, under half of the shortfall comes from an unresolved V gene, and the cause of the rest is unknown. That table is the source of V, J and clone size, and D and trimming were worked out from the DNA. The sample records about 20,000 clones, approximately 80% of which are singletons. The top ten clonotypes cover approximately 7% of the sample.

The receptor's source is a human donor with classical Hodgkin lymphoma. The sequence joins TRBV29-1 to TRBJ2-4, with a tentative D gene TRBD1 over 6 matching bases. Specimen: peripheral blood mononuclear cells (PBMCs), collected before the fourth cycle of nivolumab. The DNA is TGCAGCGCCTCCGGACAGTTAGGGAACATTCAGTACTTC. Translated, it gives CSASGQLGNIQYF. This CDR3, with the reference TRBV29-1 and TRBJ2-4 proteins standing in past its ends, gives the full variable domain SAVISQKPSRDICQRGTSLTIQCQVDSQVTMMFWYRQQPGQSLTLIATANQGSEATYESGFVIDKFPISRPNLTFSTLTVSNMSPEDSSIYLCSASGQLGNIQYFGAGTRLSVL.